This T cell receptor (beta chain) appears in the sequencing data of a study of blood T cell repertoires in COVID-19. Turning to the study itself: Specimens from acute and convalescent COVID-19 originated in the United States, Italy and Spain.

Profiled with immunoSEQ multiplex PCR; TCRdb holds only in-frame clones, not every one. The table has around 230,000 clones, around four fifths seen once. Germline V CDR1 and CDR2: SGHRS, YFSETQ. V shed 1 base and J 14 bases; nucleotides not matched to a gene: 14. CDR3 length equals 15 residues. This clonotype was obtained from a woman aged 70-85 years with active or convalescent COVID-19. The source material was peripheral blood. This rearrangement joins TRBV5-1 to TRBJ2-1, with 8 bases identical to TRBD2. The CDR3 nucleotides are TGCGCCAGCAGCTTGAGCGGGAGCGATCTCTCGTTAAAGTTCTTC. It is translated as CASSLSGSDLSLKFF. The variable domain in full, completed from reference TRBV5-1 and TRBJ2-1, reads KAGVTQTPRYLIKTRGQQVTLSCSPISGHRSVSWYQQTPGQGLQFLFEYFSETQRNKGNFPGRFSGRQFSNSRSEMNVSTLELGDSALYLCASSLSGSDLSLKFFGPGTRLTVL.